This T cell receptor (beta chain) was identified in a study of blood T cell repertoires in COVID-19. Study-level information: Donors in the United States, Italy and Spain gave samples during acute or convalescent COVID-19. T cells, B-cell-depleted T cells, or PBMCs provided the cDNA or gDNA that served as material.

Original methodology: Reference gene primer amplification yielded estimated nucleated cell counts. Profiled with immunoSEQ multiplex PCR; TCRdb holds only in-frame clones, not every one. V, J and clone size were drawn from that table, and D and trimming were deduced from the DNA. In the table there are roughly 200,000 clones, 88% of which are singletons. Germline V gene sequence: CDR1 ENHRY, CDR2 SYGVKD. The V and J ends lost 6 bases and 2 bases respectively, with 9 bases between them. CDR3 length: 13 residues. This sequence joins TRBV10-3 and TRBJ2-3; D perhaps matches TRBD1 (6 bases). The sequence came from a middle-aged woman who had recovered from COVID-19. The sequencing sample was made of peripheral blood. Here the CDR3 reads CAIRAGATDTQYF. CDR3 in DNA: TGTGCCATCAGGGCAGGGGCCACAGATACGCAGTATTTT.